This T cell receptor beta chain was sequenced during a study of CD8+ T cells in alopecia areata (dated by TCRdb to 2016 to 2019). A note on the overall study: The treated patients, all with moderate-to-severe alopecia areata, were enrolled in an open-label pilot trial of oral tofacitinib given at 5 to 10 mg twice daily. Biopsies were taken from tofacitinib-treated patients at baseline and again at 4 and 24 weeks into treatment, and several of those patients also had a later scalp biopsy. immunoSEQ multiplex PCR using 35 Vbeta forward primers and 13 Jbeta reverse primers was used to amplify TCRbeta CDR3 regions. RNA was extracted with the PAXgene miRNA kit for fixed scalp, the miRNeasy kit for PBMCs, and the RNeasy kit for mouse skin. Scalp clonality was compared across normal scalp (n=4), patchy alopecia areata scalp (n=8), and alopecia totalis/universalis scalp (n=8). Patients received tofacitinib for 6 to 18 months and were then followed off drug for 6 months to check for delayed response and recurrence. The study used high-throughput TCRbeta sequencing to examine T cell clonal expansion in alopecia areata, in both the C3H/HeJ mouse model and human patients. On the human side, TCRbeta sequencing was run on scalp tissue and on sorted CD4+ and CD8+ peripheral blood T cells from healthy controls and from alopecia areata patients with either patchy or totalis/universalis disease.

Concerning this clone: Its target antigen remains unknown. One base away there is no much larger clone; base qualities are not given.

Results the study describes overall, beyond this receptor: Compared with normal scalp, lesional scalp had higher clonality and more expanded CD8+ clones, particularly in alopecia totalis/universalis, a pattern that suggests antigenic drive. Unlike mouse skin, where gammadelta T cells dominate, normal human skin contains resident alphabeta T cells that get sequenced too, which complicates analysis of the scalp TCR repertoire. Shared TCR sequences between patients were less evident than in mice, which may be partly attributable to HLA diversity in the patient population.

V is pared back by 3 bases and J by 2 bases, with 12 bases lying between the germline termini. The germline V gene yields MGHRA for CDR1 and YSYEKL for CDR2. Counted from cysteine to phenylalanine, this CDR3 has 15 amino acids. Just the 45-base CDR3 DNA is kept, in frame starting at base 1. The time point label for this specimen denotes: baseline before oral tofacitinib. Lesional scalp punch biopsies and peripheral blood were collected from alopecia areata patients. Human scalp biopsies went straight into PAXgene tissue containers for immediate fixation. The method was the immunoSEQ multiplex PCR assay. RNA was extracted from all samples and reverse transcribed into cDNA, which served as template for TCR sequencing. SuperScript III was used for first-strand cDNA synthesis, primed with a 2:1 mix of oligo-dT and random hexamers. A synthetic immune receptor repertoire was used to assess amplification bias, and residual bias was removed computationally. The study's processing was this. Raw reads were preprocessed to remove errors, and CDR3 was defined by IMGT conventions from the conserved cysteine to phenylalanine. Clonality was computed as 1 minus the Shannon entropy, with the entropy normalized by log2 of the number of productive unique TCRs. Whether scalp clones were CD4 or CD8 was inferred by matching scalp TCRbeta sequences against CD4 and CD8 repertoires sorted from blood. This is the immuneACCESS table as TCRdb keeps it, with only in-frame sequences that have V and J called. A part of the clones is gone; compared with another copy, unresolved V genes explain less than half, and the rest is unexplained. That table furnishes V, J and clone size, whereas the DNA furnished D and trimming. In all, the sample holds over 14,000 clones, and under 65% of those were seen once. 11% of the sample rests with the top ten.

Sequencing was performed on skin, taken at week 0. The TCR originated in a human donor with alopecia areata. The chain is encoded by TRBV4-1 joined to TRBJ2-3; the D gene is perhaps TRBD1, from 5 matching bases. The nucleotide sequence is TGCGCCAGCAGCCAGGGGCCCCATTCCACAGATACGCAGTATTTT. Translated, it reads CASSQGPHSTDTQYF.